This T cell receptor (beta chain) is drawn from a study of blood T cell repertoires in COVID-19. Study-wide background: Acute-phase and convalescent COVID-19 samples originated in the United States, Italy and Spain.

Clones were sequenced by immunoSEQ multiplex PCR, and TCRdb holds only the in-frame ones, with some missing. This sample has fewer than 500,000 clones, with around 89% found just once. The CDR3 is made up of 18 amino acids. This TCR was sampled from a man aged 25 to 45 who had recovered from COVID-19. The chain employs TRBV1 and TRBJ2-1; TRBD2, the table's D call, lacks a check against the DNA. TRBV1 is a pseudogene locus. The source material was PBMCs or T cells enriched from blood (not recorded which). The CDR3 nucleotides read TGCACCAGCAGCCAGGGACTAGCGGGAGGGCCGAGATACAATGAGCAGTTCTTC. This encodes CTSSQGLAGGPRYNEQFF.